The T cell receptor beta chain described here comes from a study of identifying expanded T cells in peripheral blood. From germline, CDR1 is MGHDK and CDR2 SYGVNS. The CDR3 totals 14 residues. The junction had 8 bases not matched to a gene; V was cut back by 7 bases and J by 6 bases. Study results and caveats: Over around two and four weeks, about 15 and 19 clones changed, versus around 1.1 between replicates.

No infections or other immune events were documented during collection. Generated by immunoSEQ multiplex PCR, the TCRdb table keeps only in-frame clones and is missing some. This sample carries over 100,000 clones, about 88% of them seen once, and the ten largest clones take 6.5% to 9%. In the case of this clone: What it binds is not known.

The TCR originated in a person aged 18 to 75 in good health. V gene TRBV25-1 combines with J gene TRBJ2-2; TRBD2 matches 7 bases. Sequencing was done on a sample of blood. In DNA, the CDR3 is TGTGCCAGCAAGGGCGGGAGATACCCCGGGGAGCTGTTTTTT. Translating gives CASKGGRYPGELFF.